This T cell receptor (beta chain) stems from a study of blood T cell repertoires in COVID-19. Overall study context: Acute and convalescent COVID-19 samples came from the United States, Italy and Spain. Sample material is recorded as cDNA or gDNA derived from T cells, B-cell-depleted T cells, or PBMCs.

With 9 bases removed from V and 7 bases from J, the gap between germline ends came to 16 bases. This CDR3 contains 14 residues. CDR1 MDHEN and CDR2 SYDVKM come from the germline V gene. Authors' analysis steps: Reference gene primer amplification yielded estimated nucleated cell counts. Repertoires were generated with immunoSEQ multiplex PCR, while TCRdb's copy carries only in-frame clones and drops some. V and J calls and clone size are as listed in that table; D and trimming were resolved from the DNA. This sample carries roughly 200,000 clones, nearly 90% of them seen once, and the ten largest clones take 0.62%.

The genes are TRBV28 and TRBJ1-6, with D possibly being TRBD1 (6 bases). The origin of this receptor is a man in his fifties or sixties with acute or convalescent COVID-19. Specimen: peripheral blood. The chain's CDR3 is CASQTRGRNSPLHF. Written as DNA, the CDR3 is TGTGCCAGTCAAACCAGGGGAAGAAATTCACCCCTCCACTTT.